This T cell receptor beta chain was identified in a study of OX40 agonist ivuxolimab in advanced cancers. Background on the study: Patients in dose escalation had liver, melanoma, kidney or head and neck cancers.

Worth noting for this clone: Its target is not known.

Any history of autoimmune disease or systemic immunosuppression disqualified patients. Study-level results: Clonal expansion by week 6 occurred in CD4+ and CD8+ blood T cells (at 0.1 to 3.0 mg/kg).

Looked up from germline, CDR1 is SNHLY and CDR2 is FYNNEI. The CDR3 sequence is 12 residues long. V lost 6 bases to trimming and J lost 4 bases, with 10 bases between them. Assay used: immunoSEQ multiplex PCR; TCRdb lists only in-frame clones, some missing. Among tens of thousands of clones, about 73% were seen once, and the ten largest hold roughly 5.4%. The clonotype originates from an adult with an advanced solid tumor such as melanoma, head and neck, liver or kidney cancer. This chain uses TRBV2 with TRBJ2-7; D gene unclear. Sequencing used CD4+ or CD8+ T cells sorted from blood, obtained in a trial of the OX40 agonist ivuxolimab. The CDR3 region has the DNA TGTGCCAGCAGCGCCTCTTCTTACGAGCAGTACTTC. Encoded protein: CASSASSYEQYF.